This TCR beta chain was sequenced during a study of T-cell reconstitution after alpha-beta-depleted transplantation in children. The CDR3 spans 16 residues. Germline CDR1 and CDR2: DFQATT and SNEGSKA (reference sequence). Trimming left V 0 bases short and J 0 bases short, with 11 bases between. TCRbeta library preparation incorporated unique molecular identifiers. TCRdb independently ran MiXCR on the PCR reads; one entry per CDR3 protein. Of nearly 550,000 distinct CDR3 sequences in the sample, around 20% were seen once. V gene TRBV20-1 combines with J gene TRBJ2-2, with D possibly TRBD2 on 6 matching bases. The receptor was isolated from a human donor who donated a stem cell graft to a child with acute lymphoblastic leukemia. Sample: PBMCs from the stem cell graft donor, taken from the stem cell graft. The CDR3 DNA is TGCAGTGCTAGAGATCCCGCGGGAACGAACACCGGGGAGCTGTTTTTT. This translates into CSARDPAGTNTGELFF.